What follows is one T cell receptor beta chain and its context. V trimming: 1 base; J trimming: 10 bases; junction bases outside the gene matches: 5. CDR3 length: 15 amino acids. Per the germline V gene, CDR1 is SGHNT and CDR2 is YENEEA. The sample originates from a study of TIL therapy for anti-PD-1-resistant metastatic lung cancer. Time point indicated: pre-treatment sample, taken before nivolumab and TIL therapy. The libraries were made with immunoSEQ v3. This table comes from immunoSEQ multiplex PCR, and its TCRdb copy is limited to in-frame clones, with some not included. Of roughly 17,000 clones in the sample, less than 80% were seen once.

The specimen comprised blood, sampled at baseline. This clonotype was obtained from a person aged 25-85 years with non-small cell lung cancer. The genes are TRBV11-3 and TRBJ1-6, with TRBD1 identical over 9 bases. CDR3 protein: CASSLGTGEGSPLHF. The DNA for the CDR3 is TGTGCCAGCAGCTTAGGGACAGGGGAGGGATCACCCCTCCACTTT.